This is a list of T cell receptor beta chains from one sample in a study of beta chain features in type 1 diabetes. Data came from immunoSEQ multiplex PCR; TCRdb stores just in-frame clones and leaves some out. The sample has 300,000 to 350,000 clones; roughly 9% are singletons. Sequencing used central memory CD4+ T cells from blood. These receptor sequences come from a man younger than 40 with type 1 diabetes. The CDR3 runs from the conserved cysteine through the conserved F or W. D genes are given only for firm matches. Size tells how often a clone was seen (once, few, many) or the class of an expanded clone, and some rows leave it out.

d_call | j_call | v_call | clone_size | cdr3_aa | cdr3_nt
TRBD1 | TRBJ2-1 | TRBV23-1 | few | CASSRQGALKNEQFF | TGCGCCAGCAGTCGGCAGGGGGCGCTGAAGAATGAGCAGTTCTTC
. | TRBJ2-5 | TRBV5-1 | . | CASSLAAGLETQYF | TGCGCCAGCAGCTTGGCGGCAGGGTTAGAGACCCAGTACTTC
. | TRBJ1-2 | TRBV10-3 | few | CAISEGVGPGYTF | TGTGCCATCAGTGAGGGGGTGGGGCCTGGCTACACCTTC
. | TRBJ2-1 | TRBV10-3 | . | CAISETAGYNEQFF | TGTGCCATCAGTGAAACCGCCGGCTACAATGAGCAGTTCTTC
. | TRBJ1-3 | TRBV5-1 | few | CASSLGGIPGNTIYF | TGCGCCAGCAGCTTGGGTGGGATCCCTGGAAACACCATATATTTT
. | TRBJ1-1 | TRBV6-6 | few | CATGGHMNTEAFF | TGTGCCACCGGGGGACATATGAACACTGAAGCTTTCTTT
. | TRBJ1-2 | TRBV9 | . | CASSVGNKVGGYTF | TGTGCCAGCAGCGTAGGTAATAAGGTCGGAGGCTACACCTTC
. | TRBJ2-5 | TRBV7-9 | . | CASSASLEAQYF | TGTGCCAGCAGCGCCTCCCTTGAGGCCCAGTACTTC
. | TRBJ1-5 | TRBV28 | few | CASSWDQPQHF | TGTGCCAGCAGTTGGGATCAGCCCCAGCATTTT
. | TRBJ1-2 | TRBV28 | . | CASSTGSFGYTF | TGTGCCAGCAGCACAGGGTCGTTTGGCTACACCTTC
TRBD2 | TRBJ2-1 | TRBV5-4 | . | CASSLRLAGNNEQFF | TGTGCCAGCAGCTTGAGACTAGCGGGGAACAATGAGCAGTTCTTC
TRBD1 | TRBJ2-2 | TRBV7-8 | few | CASSLRGSTGVPGELFF | TGTGCCAGCAGCTTAAGGGGCTCGACAGGGGTCCCCGGGGAGCTGTTTTTT
. | TRBJ1-2 | TRBV4-3 | . | CASSQDEGPYGYTF | TGCGCCAGCAGCCAAGACGAGGGACCCTATGGCTACACCTTC
TRBD1 | TRBJ2-2 | TRBV2 | few | CASRGDREANTGELFF | TGTGCCAGCAGGGGGGACAGGGAGGCTAACACCGGGGAGCTGTTTTTT
TRBD2 | TRBJ2-5 | TRBV4-1 | few | CASSQGSGGMETQYF | TGCGCCAGCAGCCAAGGGAGCGGGGGAATGGAGACCCAGTACTTC
TRBD1 | TRBJ2-5 | TRBV5-1 | few | CASSSADRAETQYF | TGCGCCAGCAGCTCCGCGGACAGGGCGGAGACCCAGTACTTC
. | TRBJ2-5 | TRBV29-1 | few | CSVLRTGGEETQYF | TGCAGCGTTTTGAGGACGGGCGGGGAAGAGACCCAGTACTTC
. | TRBJ2-7 | TRBV28 | . | CASRRGLMSYEQYF | TGTGCCAGCAGGAGGGGTTTAATGTCCTACGAGCAGTACTTC
. | TRBJ1-6 | TRBV6-5 | many | CASRLGDSPLHF | TGTGCCAGCAGATTGGGGGATTCACCCCTCCACTTT
TRBD1 | TRBJ2-3 | TRBV29-1 | . | CSVGQSRVALTDTQYF | TGCAGCGTGGGACAGAGCAGGGTAGCGCTCACAGATACGCAGTATTTT
. | TRBJ1-2 | TRBV9 | few | CASSVVAPGGNYGYTF | TGTGCCAGCAGCGTAGTAGCCCCGGGCGGTAACTATGGCTACACCTTC
. | TRBJ2-4 | TRBV12-5 | few | CARDSTRTKNIQYF | TGTGCTAGAGACTCGACCAGGACTAAAAACATTCAGTACTTC
. | TRBJ2-4 | TRBV7-8 | . | CASSAGLIQYF | TGTGCCAGCAGCGCCGGACTCATTCAGTACTTC
. | TRBJ2-7 | TRBV29-1 | few | CSVDGGAAYEQYF | TGCAGCGTTGATGGCGGGGCGGCCTACGAGCAGTACTTC
. | TRBJ1-5 | TRBV4-3 | few | CASSQDGRGNQPQHF | TGCGCCAGCAGCCAAGACGGGAGGGGCAATCAGCCCCAGCATTTT
. | TRBJ1-4 | TRBV30 | . | CAWNSANEKLFF | TGTGCCTGGAACTCGGCTAATGAAAAACTGTTTTTT
. | TRBJ1-5 | TRBV10-3 | few | CASSYSASNQPQHF | TGTGCCAGCAGTTACTCAGCTAGCAATCAGCCCCAGCATTTT
. | TRBJ1-1 | TRBV19 | . | CASTTTGSSTEAFF | TGTGCCAGTACCACGACAGGCTCTTCAACTGAAGCTTTCTTT
TRBD1 | TRBJ1-1 | TRBV9 | . | CASSGEQGALGEAFF | TGTGCCAGCAGCGGTGAACAGGGGGCTCTTGGTGAAGCTTTCTTT
. | TRBJ2-5 | TRBV2 | . | CASSLLAWETQYF | TGTGCCAGCAGCCTACTAGCTTGGGAGACCCAGTACTTC
. | TRBJ1-2 | TRBV27 | few | CASSFYREGYGYTF | TGTGCCAGCAGTTTTTACAGGGAGGGCTATGGCTACACCTTC
. | TRBJ1-5 | TRBV28 | few | CASTPEGGGNQPQHF | TGTGCCAGCACCCCCGAGGGGGGGGGCAATCAGCCCCAGCATTTT
. | TRBJ2-5 | TRBV5-6 | few | CASSPPGLGETQYF | TGTGCCAGCAGCCCGCCGGGGCTGGGAGAGACCCAGTACTTC
. | TRBJ2-7 | TRBV4-3 | few | CASSQDRDLEQYF | TGCGCCAGCAGCCAAGATAGAGACCTCGAGCAGTACTTC
TRBD2 | TRBJ2-1 | TRBV29-1 | many | CSVERGVYNEQFF | TGCAGCGTTGAGCGGGGGGTCTACAATGAGCAGTTCTTC
. | TRBJ2-3 | TRBV12-1 | few | CASSFAQGADTQYF | .
TRBD1 | TRBJ1-5 | TRBV27 | few | CASWEGAYQPQHF | TGTGCCTCCTGGGAGGGGGCCTATCAGCCCCAGCATTTT
TRBD1 | TRBJ1-2 | TRBV7-2 | . | CASSSGQGSYGYTF | TGTGCCAGCAGCTCGGGACAGGGAAGCTATGGCTACACCTTC
. | TRBJ2-3 | TRBV15 | many | CATSFLSDTQYF | TGTGCCACCAGCTTCTTGTCGGATACGCAGTATTTT
. | TRBJ2-4 | TRBV15 | many | CATSRDTGDAIQYF | TGTGCCACCAGCAGAGATACGGGGGACGCCATTCAGTACTTC
. | TRBJ1-1 | TRBV2 | few | CASSLVWADTEAFF | TGTGCCAGCAGTCTTGTTTGGGCGGACACTGAAGCTTTCTTT
TRBD1 | TRBJ1-2 | TRBV28 | . | CASNEAGGGYGYTF | TGTGCCAGCAATGAGGCAGGGGGTGGCTATGGCTACACCTTC
. | TRBJ1-1 | TRBV7-9 | few | CASSWKVNTEAFF | TGTGCCAGCAGCTGGAAAGTGAACACTGAAGCTTTCTTT
. | TRBJ1-4 | TRBV27 | few | CASKWATGAGEKLFF | TGTGCCAGCAAATGGGCGACTGGAGCGGGGGAAAAACTGTTTTTT
. | TRBJ2-5 | TRBV18 | many | CASSARGQETQYF | TGTGCCAGCTCAGCCAGGGGACAAGAGACCCAGTACTTC
. | TRBJ2-2 | TRBV10-2 | few | CASKEDRLGANTGELFF | TGCGCCAGCAAGGAAGACAGGTTGGGGGCGAACACCGGGGAGCTGTTTTTT
. | TRBJ1-5 | TRBV27 | . | CASSSTGNNQPQHF | TGTGCCAGCAGTTCGACAGGTAATAATCAGCCCCAGCATTTT
TRBD1 | TRBJ1-1 | TRBV7-2 | few | CASSLDSGGNTEAFF | TGTGCCAGCAGCTTAGATTCAGGGGGAAACACTGAAGCTTTCTTT
TRBD1 | TRBJ1-2 | TRBV9 | . | CATGQGQGYTF | TGTGCCACGGGACAGGGTCAAGGCTACACCTTC
. | TRBJ2-2 | TRBV4-3 | . | CASSQEGNTGELFF | TGCGCCAGCAGCCAAGAAGGGAACACCGGGGAGCTGTTTTTT
TRBD1 | TRBJ2-7 | TRBV6-4 | . | CASFLPGQEHYEQYF | TGTGCCAGCTTCCTCCCGGGACAGGAACACTACGAGCAGTACTTC
TRBD2 | TRBJ2-1 | TRBV4-1 | . | CASSQAWTSGGADEQFF | TGCGCCAGCAGCCAAGCATGGACTAGCGGGGGGGCAGATGAGCAGTTCTTC
. | TRBJ2-2 | TRBV5-1 | many | CASSFRGSDTGELFF | TGCGCCAGCAGCTTCAGGGGTTCGGACACCGGGGAGCTGTTTTTT
TRBD1 | TRBJ2-1 | TRBV29-1 | few | CSVEVLDRGSYNEQFF | TGCAGCGTTGAAGTATTGGACAGGGGATCCTACAATGAGCAGTTCTTC